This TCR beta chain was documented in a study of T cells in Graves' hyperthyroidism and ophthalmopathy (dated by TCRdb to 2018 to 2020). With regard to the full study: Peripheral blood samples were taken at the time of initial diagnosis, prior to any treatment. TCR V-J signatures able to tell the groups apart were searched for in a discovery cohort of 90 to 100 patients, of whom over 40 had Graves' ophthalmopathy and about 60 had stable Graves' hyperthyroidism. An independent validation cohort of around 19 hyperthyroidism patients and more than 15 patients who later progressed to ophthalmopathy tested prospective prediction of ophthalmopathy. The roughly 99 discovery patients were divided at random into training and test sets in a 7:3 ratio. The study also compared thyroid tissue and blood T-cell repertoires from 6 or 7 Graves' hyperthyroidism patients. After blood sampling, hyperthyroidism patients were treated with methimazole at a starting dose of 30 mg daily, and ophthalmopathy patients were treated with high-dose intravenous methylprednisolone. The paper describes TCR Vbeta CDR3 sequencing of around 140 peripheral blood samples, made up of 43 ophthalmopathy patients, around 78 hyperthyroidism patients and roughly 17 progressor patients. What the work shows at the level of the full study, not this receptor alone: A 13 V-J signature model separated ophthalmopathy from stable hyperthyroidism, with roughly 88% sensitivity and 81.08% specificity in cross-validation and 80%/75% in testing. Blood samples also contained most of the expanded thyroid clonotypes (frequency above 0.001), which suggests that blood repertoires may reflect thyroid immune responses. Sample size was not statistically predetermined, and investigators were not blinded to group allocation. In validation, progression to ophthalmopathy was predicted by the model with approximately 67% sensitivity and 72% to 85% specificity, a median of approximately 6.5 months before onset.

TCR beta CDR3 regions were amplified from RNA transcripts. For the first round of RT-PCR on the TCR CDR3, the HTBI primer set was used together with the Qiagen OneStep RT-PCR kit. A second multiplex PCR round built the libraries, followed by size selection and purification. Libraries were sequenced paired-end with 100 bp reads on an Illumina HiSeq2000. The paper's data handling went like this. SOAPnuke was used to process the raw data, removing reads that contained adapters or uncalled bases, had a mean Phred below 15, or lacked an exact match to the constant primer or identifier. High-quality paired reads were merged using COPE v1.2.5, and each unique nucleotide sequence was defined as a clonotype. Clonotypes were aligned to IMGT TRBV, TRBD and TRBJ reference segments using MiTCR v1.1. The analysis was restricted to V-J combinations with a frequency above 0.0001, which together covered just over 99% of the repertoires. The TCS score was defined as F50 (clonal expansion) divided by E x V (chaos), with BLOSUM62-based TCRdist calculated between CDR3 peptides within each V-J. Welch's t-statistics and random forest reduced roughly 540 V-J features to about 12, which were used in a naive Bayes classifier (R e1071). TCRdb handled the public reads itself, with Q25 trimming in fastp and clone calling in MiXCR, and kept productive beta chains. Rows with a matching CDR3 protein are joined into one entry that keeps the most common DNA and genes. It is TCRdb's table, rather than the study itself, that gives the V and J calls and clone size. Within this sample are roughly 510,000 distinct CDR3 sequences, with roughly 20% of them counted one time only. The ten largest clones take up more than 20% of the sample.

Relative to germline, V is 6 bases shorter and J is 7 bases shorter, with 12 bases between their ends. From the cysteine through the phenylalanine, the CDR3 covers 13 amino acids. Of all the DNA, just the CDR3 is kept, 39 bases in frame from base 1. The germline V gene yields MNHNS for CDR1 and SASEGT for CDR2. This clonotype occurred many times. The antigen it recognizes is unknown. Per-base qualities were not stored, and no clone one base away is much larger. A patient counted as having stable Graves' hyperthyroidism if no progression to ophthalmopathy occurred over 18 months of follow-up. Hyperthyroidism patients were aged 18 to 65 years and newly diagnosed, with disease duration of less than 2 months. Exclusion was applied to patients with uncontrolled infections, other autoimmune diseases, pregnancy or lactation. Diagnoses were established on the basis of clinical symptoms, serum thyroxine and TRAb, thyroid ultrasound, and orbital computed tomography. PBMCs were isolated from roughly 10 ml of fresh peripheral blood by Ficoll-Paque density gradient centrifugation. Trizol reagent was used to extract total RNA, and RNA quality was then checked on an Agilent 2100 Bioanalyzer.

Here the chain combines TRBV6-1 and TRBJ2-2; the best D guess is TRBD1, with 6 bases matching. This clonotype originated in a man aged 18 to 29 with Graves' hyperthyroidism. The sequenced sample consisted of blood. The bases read TGTGCCAGCAGCCTCACAGGGCACGGGGAGCTGTTTTTT. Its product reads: CASSLTGHGELFF.